This TCR beta chain was documented in a study of somatic mutations in cytotoxic T cells in rheumatoid arthritis. Remarks on this clone: Antigen: not known.

CDR1 MNHNS and CDR2 SASEGT come from the germline V gene. V was clipped by 2 bases and J by 3 bases; unmatched bases: 7. This CDR3 has 16 residues. Study observations and caveats: Exceedance of 20% of CD8+ cells by the largest CD8+ clone occurred in 8 of 65 patients.

The data were produced by immunoSEQ multiplex PCR, yet TCRdb's version contains in-frame clones alone and is incomplete. The sample lists about 30,000 clones, 82% occurring once. The TCR originated in an adult with rheumatoid arthritis. The V call is TRBV6-1, the J call TRBJ1-1, with 9 bases that match TRBD1. The source material was CD8+ T cells sorted from blood. The CDR3 spells CASSESSGTGYTEAFF. The CDR3 nucleotides are TGTGCCAGCAGTGAAAGTTCGGGGACAGGGTACACTGAAGCTTTCTTT.